The 14 T cell receptor beta chains reported below all come from one sample, sequenced in a study of human T cells and chemical hapten exposure. MiXCR, run by TCRdb on the RACE reads, gives a single entry per CDR3 protein. The data hold over 65,000 distinct CDR3 sequences, with about 10% observed a single time. Sample time point: patch test 1, 2 weeks after DPC sensitization. Treatment reported: therapeutic diphenylcyclopropenone sensitization with weekly scalp DPC. The sequencing here drew on whole blood, taken in connection with sensitization to the hapten diphenylcyclopropenone (DPC). The receptors originated from a woman between 45 and 65 years old with alopecia areata. Some clones in this sample may be carry-over from other donors' samples.

Ten or more counts support this clonotype. V usage is TRBV6-2 or TRBV6-3 and J usage is TRBJ2-1; tentative D call: TRBD2 (6 bases). CDR1 and CDR2 (germline): MNHEY, SVGEGT. V lost 7 bases, J lost 10 bases, and 14 bases lay in between. This CDR3 comprises 12 residues. In DNA, the CDR3 is TGTGCCAGCACCGAACCCCTAGCGGAGCAGTTCTTC. It codes for CASTEPLAEQFF.

Only one count was recorded for this clonotype. The genes are TRBV28 and TRBJ1-5, with D unresolved. The CDR3 contains 12 residues. CDR1 is MDHEN and CDR2 is SYDVKM in the germline V gene. Trimming left V 8 bases short and J 0 bases short, with 5 bases between. The CDR3 DNA sequence: TGTGCCAGCCGAGTTAGCAATCAGCCCCAGCATTTT. As protein: CASRVSNQPQHF.

The chain is built from TRBV7-6 and TRBJ2-5; D may be TRBD2 (6 bases). The germline V and J ends were trimmed by 5 bases and 1 base, with 14 bases remaining between them. Germline lookup yields CDR1 SGHVS and CDR2 FNYEAQ. The CDR3 consists of 15 residues. The CDR3 sequence is CASSKGAGGQETQYF. The DNA for the CDR3 is TGTGCCAGCAGCAAAGGGGCCGGGGGCCAAGAGACCCAGTACTTC.

Only a few counts were recorded for this clonotype. The V and J genes are TRBV2 and TRBJ2-1; D may be TRBD2 (6 bases). From germline, CDR1 is SNHLY and CDR2 FYNNEI. The CDR3 spans 15 residues. The V and J ends lost 4 bases and 0 bases respectively, with 10 bases between them. The CDR3 nucleotides are TGTGCCAGCAGTGGACTAGTGAGCTCCTACAATGAGCAGTTCTTC. It codes for CASSGLVSSYNEQFF.

V usage is TRBV6-5 and J usage is TRBJ1-4, with 10 bases identical to TRBD1. Per germline, CDR1 MNHEY and CDR2 SVGAGI. The V gene end was trimmed by 6 bases and the J gene end by 8 bases; junction bases not matched to a gene: 9. This CDR3 contains 15 residues. CDR3 in amino acids: CASSPGTGANEKLFF. The CDR3 DNA is TGTGCCAGCAGCCCCGGGACAGGGGCAAACGAAAAACTGTTTTTT.

This clonotype was counted at least ten times. The rearrangement uses TRBV19 and TRBJ1-4; D is undetermined. Trimming cost V 3 bases and J 6 bases, with 29 bases left between them. Germline V gene data show CDR1 as LNHDA and CDR2 as SQIVND (reference sequence). The CDR3 sequence is 20 residues long. The CDR3 coding sequence is TGTGCCAGTAGTATTTTAGGAAGGAGGGCAAGGTCACCCTCGGATGAAAAACTGTTTTTT. It specifies CASSILGRRARSPSDEKLFF.

This clonotype turned up a few times. The V and J genes are TRBV20-1 and TRBJ2-7; D gene uncertain. Trimming took off 2 bases at V and 0 bases at J, with 14 bases between the two ends. Looked up from germline, CDR1 is DFQATT and CDR2 is SNEGSKA (reference sequence). The CDR3 covers 15 residues. Written as DNA, the CDR3 is TGCAGTGCTAGATCGCGGCCAGGAACCTCCTACGAGCAGTACTTC. This translates into CSARSRPGTSYEQYF.

This clonotype was seen a handful of times. The chain couples TRBV20-1 to TRBJ2-2; tentative D call: TRBD2 (5 bases). V lost 0 bases to trimming and J lost 6 bases, with 14 bases between them. Germline V gene sequence: CDR1 DFQATT, CDR2 SNEGSKA (reference sequence). CDR3 length: 15 residues. The DNA of the CDR3 is TGCAGTGCTAGAGATACGCGAGGGAGCCCCGGGGAGCTGTTTTTT. Translated: CSARDTRGSPGELFF.

This chain joins TRBV5-4 and TRBJ2-3; TRBD1 might be the D (6 bases). V gave up 4 bases and J gave up 7 bases, with 10 bases separating them. The CDR3 covers 12 residues. Germline values: CDR1 SGHNT, CDR2 YYREEE (reference sequence). CDR3 protein: CASSVQGNTQYF. CDR3 DNA sequence: TGTGCCAGCAGCGTACAGGGAAATACGCAGTATTTT.

The chain is built from TRBV11-2 and TRBJ2-3; D possibly matches TRBD1 or TRBD2 (5 bases each). V lost 3 bases to trimming and J lost 5 bases, with 12 bases between them. Germline-derived CDR1 and CDR2 are SGHAT and FQNNGV. This CDR3 region has 14 residues. The CDR3 protein is CASSFPGTGDTQYF. CDR3 nucleotide sequence: TGTGCCAGCAGCTTTCCCGGGACGGGAGATACGCAGTATTTT.

The chain carries TRBV20-1 and TRBJ2-1; the match to TRBD2 covers 14 bases. CDR3 size: 18 residues. Germline V lookup: CDR1 DFQATT, CDR2 SNEGSKA (reference sequence). The J segment lost 4 bases and the V segment lost 0 bases, leaving 8 bases of the junction unmatched. The CDR3 DNA follows: TGCAGTGCTAGAGATCCGGGGACTAGCGGGGGTCGGTACAATGAGCAGTTCTTC. Protein: CSARDPGTSGGRYNEQFF.

This clonotype was counted ten times or more. The chain uses TRBV4-2 and TRBJ2-1; perhaps D is TRBD1 or TRBD2 (5 bases each). The CDR3 consists of 16 residues. Per germline, CDR1 LGHNA and CDR2 YNFKEQ. The V end lost 1 base, the J end lost 2 bases, and 12 bases lay between the germline ends. The CDR3 nucleotides are TGTGCCAGCAGCCAAGGCAGGGCGGGCCCCTACAATGAGCAGTTCTTC. It yields the protein CASSQGRAGPYNEQFF.

This chain uses TRBV7-2 with TRBJ1-1; D call uncertain. Germline CDR1 reads SGHTA; CDR2 reads FQGNSA. This CDR3 comprises 14 residues. V was cut by 0 bases and J by 4 bases, with 9 bases left in between. The CDR3 loop reads CASSLAVGLTEAFF. CDR3 in DNA: TGTGCCAGCAGCTTAGCGGTAGGCCTCACTGAAGCTTTCTTT.

The chain is built from TRBV9 and TRBJ2-2, with 7 bases identical to TRBD2. Per germline, CDR1 SGDLS and CDR2 YYNGEE. V trimming: 4 bases; J trimming: 4 bases; junction bases outside the gene matches: 4. The CDR3 has 14 residues. CDR3 region: CASSLAATTGELFF. CDR3 nucleotide sequence: TGTGCCAGCAGCCTAGCGGCAACCACCGGGGAGCTGTTTTTT.